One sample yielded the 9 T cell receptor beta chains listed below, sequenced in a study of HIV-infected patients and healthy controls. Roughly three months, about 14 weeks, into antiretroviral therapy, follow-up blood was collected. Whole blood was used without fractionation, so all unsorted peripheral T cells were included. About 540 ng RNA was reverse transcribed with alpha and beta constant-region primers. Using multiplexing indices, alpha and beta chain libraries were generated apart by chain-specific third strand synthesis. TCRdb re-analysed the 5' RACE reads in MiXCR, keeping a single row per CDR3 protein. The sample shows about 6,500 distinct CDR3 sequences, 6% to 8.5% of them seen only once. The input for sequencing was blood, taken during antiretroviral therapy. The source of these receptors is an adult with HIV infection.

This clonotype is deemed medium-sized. CDR3 sequence reads: CASSLRLDRNYGYTF. For the CDR3, the DNA is TGTGCCAGCAGCTTAAGGCTAGACAGGAACTATGGCTACACCTTC. The chain is built from TRBV7-2 and TRBJ1-2; possible D gene TRBD1, 6 bases. Per germline, CDR1 SGHTA and CDR2 FQGNSA. Trimming shortened V by 2 bases and J by 2 bases, and 12 bases separated the two germline ends. This CDR3 has 15 residues.

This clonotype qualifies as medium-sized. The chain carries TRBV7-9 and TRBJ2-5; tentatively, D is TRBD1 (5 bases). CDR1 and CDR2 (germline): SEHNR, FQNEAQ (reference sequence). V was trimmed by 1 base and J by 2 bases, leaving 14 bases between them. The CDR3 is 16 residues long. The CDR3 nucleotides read TGTGCCAGCAGCTTAGGGGAAAGTACAGGTCAAGAGACCCAGTACTTC. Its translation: CASSLGESTGQETQYF.

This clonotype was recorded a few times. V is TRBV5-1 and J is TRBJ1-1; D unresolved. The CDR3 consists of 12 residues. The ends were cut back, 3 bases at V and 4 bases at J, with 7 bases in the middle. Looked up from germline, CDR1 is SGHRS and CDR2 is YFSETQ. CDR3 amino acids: CASSWGGTEAFF. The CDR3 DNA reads TGCGCCAGCAGCTGGGGTGGCACTGAAGCTTTCTTT.

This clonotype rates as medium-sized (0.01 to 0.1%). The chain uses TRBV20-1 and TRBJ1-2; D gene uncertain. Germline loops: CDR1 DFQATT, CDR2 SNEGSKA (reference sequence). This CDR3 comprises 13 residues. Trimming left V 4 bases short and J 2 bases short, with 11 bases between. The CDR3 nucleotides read TGCAGTGCTACGGGCACAGTAAACTATGGCTACACCTTC. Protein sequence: CSATGTVNYGYTF.

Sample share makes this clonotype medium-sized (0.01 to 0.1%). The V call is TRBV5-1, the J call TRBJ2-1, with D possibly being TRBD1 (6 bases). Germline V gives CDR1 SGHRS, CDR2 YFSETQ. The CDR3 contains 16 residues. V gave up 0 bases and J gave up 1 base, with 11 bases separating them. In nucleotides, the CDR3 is TGCGCCAGCAGCTTGGACGGACAGACATCCTACAATGAGCAGTTCTTC. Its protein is CASSLDGQTSYNEQFF.

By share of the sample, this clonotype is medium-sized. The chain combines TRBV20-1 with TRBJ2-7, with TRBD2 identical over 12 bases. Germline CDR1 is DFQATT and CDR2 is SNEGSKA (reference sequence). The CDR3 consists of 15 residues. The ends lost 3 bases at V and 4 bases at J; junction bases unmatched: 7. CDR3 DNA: TGCAGTGCTAGTGCGACTAGCGGGAGCCTTTACGAGCAGTACTTC. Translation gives CSASATSGSLYEQYF.

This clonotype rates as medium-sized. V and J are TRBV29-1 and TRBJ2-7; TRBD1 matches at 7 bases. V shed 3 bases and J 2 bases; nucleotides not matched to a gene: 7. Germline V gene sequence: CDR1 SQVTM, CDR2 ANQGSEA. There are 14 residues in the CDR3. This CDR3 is CSVDTGASPYEQYF. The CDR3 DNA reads TGCAGCGTTGATACAGGGGCGTCCCCCTACGAGCAGTACTTC.

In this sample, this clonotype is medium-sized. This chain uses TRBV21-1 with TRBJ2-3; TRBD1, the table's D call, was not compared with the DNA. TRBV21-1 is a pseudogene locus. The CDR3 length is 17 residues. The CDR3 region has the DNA TGTGCCAGCACCCCCAGAGGACGGCTCACTAGCACAGATACGCAGTATTTT. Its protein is CASTPRGRLTSTDTQYF.

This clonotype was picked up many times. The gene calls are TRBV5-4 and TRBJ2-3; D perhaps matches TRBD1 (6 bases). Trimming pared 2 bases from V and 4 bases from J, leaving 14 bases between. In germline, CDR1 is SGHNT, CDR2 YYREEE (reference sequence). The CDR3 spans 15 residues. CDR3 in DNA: TGTGCCAGCAGCTTTGGCAGGGGTGGATCAGATACGCAGTATTTT. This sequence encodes CASSFGRGGSDTQYF.